This is a list of T cell receptor beta chains from one sample in a study of control samples from healthy donors and cancer patients. The table came from immunoSEQ multiplex PCR; TCRdb's copy has only in-frame clones and leaves some out. The profile shows around 64,000 clones, 89% of them singletons. Sequencing used PBMCs. The receptors derive from a man aged 55 to 70 with colorectal cancer. CDR3s include the opening cysteine and the closing phenylalanine or tryptophan. The D gene is left open where the match is weak. Where a row states a size, it is once, few, many or the class of an expanded clone; other rows omit it.

DNA,CDR3,D,size,J,V
TGTGCCAGCTCACCACCGGGGCGGGGGGCCACAGATACGCAGTATTTT,CASSPPGRGATDTQYF,TRBD2,once,TRBJ2-3,TRBV18
TGCGCCAGCAGCCTCGGGACAGGGTCGTTTTCTGGGGCCAACGTCCTGACTTTC,CASSLGTGSFSGANVLTF,TRBD1,NA,TRBJ2-6,TRBV5-1
TGTGCCATCCAAGGACTAGCGGGGGGGAATGAGCAGTTCTTC,CAIQGLAGGNEQFF,TRBD2,NA,TRBJ2-1,TRBV6-1
TGTGCCTGGACCCCCTGGGGCCGTGATGGGGGGGGCTACACCTTC,CAWTPWGRDGGGYTF,NA,NA,TRBJ1-2,TRBV30
TGCGCCAGCAAACCGGGACAGGCCCACAATGAGCAGTTCTTC,CASKPGQAHNEQFF,TRBD1,NA,TRBJ2-1,TRBV10-2
TGTGCCAGCAGCCAAGTCGGCACCTCCTACGAGCAGTACTTC,CASSQVGTSYEQYF,NA,NA,TRBJ2-7,TRBV14
TGTGCCAGCAGTGACGGCAACCGGGGGGTCGATGGCTACACCTTC,CASSDGNRGVDGYTF,NA,NA,TRBJ1-2,TRBV6-4
TGTGCCAGCAGCCCAAGTTTGCGGGACGACAATGAGCAGTTCTTC,CASSPSLRDDNEQFF,NA,NA,TRBJ2-1,TRBV7-2
TGTGCCAGCAGACCAAGGACCAGCGGCTACAATGAGCAGTTCTTC,CASRPRTSGYNEQFF,NA,NA,TRBJ2-1,TRBV3-1/TRBV3-2
TGTGCCAGTAGTTCCCGACAGGGCCTAGGGACAGATACGCAGTATTTT,CASSSRQGLGTDTQYF,TRBD1,NA,TRBJ2-3,TRBV19
TGTGCCAGCTCACCAACGCCGGGGGGGGGTCAGCCCCAGCATTTT,CASSPTPGGGQPQHF,NA,NA,TRBJ1-5,TRBV18
TGCAGCGCCCAAAAGGGGAGTACCGGGGAGCTGTTTTTT,CSAQKGSTGELFF,NA,NA,TRBJ2-2,TRBV29-1
TGTGCCAGCAGCTTAGGCACCCCGGGCGCTGGAAACACCATATATTTT,CASSLGTPGAGNTIYF,NA,once,TRBJ1-3,TRBV7-7
TGTGCCAGCAGTGACTCGGACTACTATCTAGCGGGGAGGTGGGAGCTGTTTTTT,CASSDSDYYLAGRWELFF,TRBD2,NA,TRBJ2-2,TRBV6-4
TGTGCCTGGAGTCCCCCCGGGACTAGCGGCTCCTACGAGCAGTACTTC,CAWSPPGTSGSYEQYF,TRBD2,NA,TRBJ2-7,TRBV30
TGTGCCAGCAGCTTTGGAGAGCATGGCTATGGCTACACCTTC,CASSFGEHGYGYTF,NA,NA,TRBJ1-2,TRBV5-4
TGTGCCAGCAGTCTTAGACAGGGGATAAGGGAGACCCAGTACTTC,CASSLRQGIRETQYF,TRBD1,NA,TRBJ2-5,TRBV28
TGTGCCAGCAGGCAAGGGACAGTCTACGAGCAGTACTTC,CASRQGTVYEQYF,TRBD1,NA,TRBJ2-7,TRBV13
TGTGCCAGCAGGAGACAATCCGGGACAGGGGTACCCGGGGAGCTGTTTTTT,CASRRQSGTGVPGELFF,TRBD1,NA,TRBJ2-2,TRBV2
TGTGCCAGCAGCGTAGGGGGCAGGGGAATCGGGGAGCTGTTTTTT,CASSVGGRGIGELFF,NA,NA,TRBJ2-2,TRBV9
TGTGCCAGCAGCCCACAGGGCCTAATGAACACTGAAGCTTTCTTT,CASSPQGLMNTEAFF,NA,NA,TRBJ1-1,TRBV5-6
TGCGCCAGCAGCCCGGGACTAGCGGGGGGAGAGACCCAGTACTTC,CASSPGLAGGETQYF,TRBD2,NA,TRBJ2-5,TRBV5-1
TGTGCCTGGACCGGACAGGGCAATCAGCCCCAGCATTTT,CAWTGQGNQPQHF,TRBD1,NA,TRBJ1-5,TRBV30
TGTGCCAGCAGCTTATCCGGGACTAGCGGGTACGGAGGGACAGAGACCCAGTACTTC,CASSLSGTSGYGGTETQYF,TRBD2,NA,TRBJ2-5,TRBV9
TGTGCCAGCAGCTTAGATAGGGGAGCTTCCTACGAGCAGTACTTC,CASSLDRGASYEQYF,NA,NA,TRBJ2-7,TRBV11-2
TGTGCCAGCAAACGGGGGGGCCTTGGCACAGATACGCAGTATTTT,CASKRGGLGTDTQYF,TRBD2,NA,TRBJ2-3,TRBV6-4
TGTGCCAGCAGCTTAGATGGGGACAGATACTACGAGCAGTACTTC,CASSLDGDRYYEQYF,TRBD1,NA,TRBJ2-7,TRBV11-2
TGTGCCAGCCGCCCCCGGGGGGGGCGGGGGGGACTTTCTTACAATGAGCAGTTCTTC,CASRPRGGRGGLSYNEQFF,TRBD2,NA,TRBJ2-1,TRBV11-2
TGTGCCAGCACCAGTGGGAGGGACGAGCAGTACTTC,CASTSGRDEQYF,TRBD2,NA,TRBJ2-7,TRBV7-9
TGTGCCAGCAGCTCCACAGGGATTTCACCCCTCCACTTT,CASSSTGISPLHF,NA,NA,TRBJ1-6,TRBV11-3
TGTGCCAGCAACTCACACACTGAGGGCAATCAGCCCCAGCATTTT,CASNSHTEGNQPQHF,NA,NA,TRBJ1-5,TRBV28
TGTGCCAGCAGCGTAGGTGGCGGGGGGGAAGAGACCCAGTACTTC,CASSVGGGGEETQYF,TRBD2,NA,TRBJ2-5,TRBV9
TGTGCCAGCGCACAGGCGAGCTCCTACAATGAGCAGTTCTTC,CASAQASSYNEQFF,NA,NA,TRBJ2-1,TRBV7-9
TGTGCCTGGAGCCTCGGACAGTTTCGGGAGCAGTTCTTC,CAWSLGQFREQFF,NA,NA,TRBJ2-1,TRBV30
TGTGCCACCAGTAGTCAGTACAATGAGCAGTTCTTC,CATSSQYNEQFF,NA,NA,TRBJ2-1,TRBV24-1
TGTGCCAGCAGCGCCGATGCCGGGCGGGCAGATACGCAGTATTTT,CASSADAGRADTQYF,NA,NA,TRBJ2-3,TRBV2
TGTGCCAGCAGTTACTACCCGGGGAAAAAACTGTTTTTT,CASSYYPGKKLFF,NA,NA,TRBJ1-4,TRBV12-3/TRBV12-4
TGCGCCAGCAGCCTCCCGGGAGCTTACAATGAGCAGTTCTTC,CASSLPGAYNEQFF,NA,NA,TRBJ2-1,TRBV4-1
TGTGCCAGCAGCCAAGATGAGGGGCCCAATCAGCCCCAGCATTTT,CASSQDEGPNQPQHF,NA,NA,TRBJ1-5,TRBV4-2
TGTGCCACCCCAGATTTTAGGGGAGAGACCCAGTACTTC,CATPDFRGETQYF,NA,NA,TRBJ2-5,TRBV27
TGTGCCAGCAGCCACCCGGCCAGCACAGATACGCAGTATTTT,CASSHPASTDTQYF,NA,NA,TRBJ2-3,TRBV13
TGTGCCAGCAGTTATGGGCAGGGGGCTTCCTACGAGCAGTACTTC,CASSYGQGASYEQYF,TRBD1,NA,TRBJ2-7,TRBV6-6
TGTGCCAGCAGCGTTGCGGGACGCCGAGGGACGCAGTATTTT,CASSVAGRRGTQYF,NA,NA,TRBJ2-3,TRBV11-2
TGCGCCAGCACTCCACCCCCTGGCGGGGCCCGGCCAGGAGAGCAGTTCTTC,CASTPPPGGARPGEQFF,NA,NA,TRBJ2-1,TRBV5-1
TGTGCCAGCACCCTGCCCGGTGAGCAGTACTTC,CASTLPGEQYF,NA,once,TRBJ2-7,TRBV6-5
TGTGCCAGCAGCCAAGGCCTATCTAGCGGATCATCCACAGATACGCAGTATTTT,CASSQGLSSGSSTDTQYF,TRBD2,NA,TRBJ2-3,TRBV4-2
TGTGCCAGCAGCTTGTGGAGTCAGGGTCGGGAGACCCAGTACTTC,CASSLWSQGRETQYF,NA,NA,TRBJ2-5,TRBV7-9